The 13 T cell receptor beta chains below all came from one sample that was sequenced in a study of shared clonotypes between healthy human individuals. Sequenced by immunoSEQ multiplex PCR; TCRdb stores in-frame clones only, minus some. The table has 730,000 or so clones, about three quarters seen once; the top ten hold less than 2%. The sequenced material came from memory CD4+ T cells sorted from blood. As for subset: CD45RA-negative fraction. These receptors originate from a woman aged 30 to 39 in good health.

The chain is built from TRBV18 and TRBJ2-7; the D is unclear. The CDR3 contains 14 residues. The ends were cut back, 3 bases at V and 1 base at J, with 10 bases in the middle. Per germline, CDR1 KGHSH and CDR2 LQKENI. In DNA form, the CDR3 reads TGTGCCAGCTCACCTTCCCCTACTTCCTACGAGCAGTACTTC. Its protein product is CASSPSPTSYEQYF.

The rearrangement uses TRBV7-3 and TRBJ2-2; 9 bases fit TRBD2. This CDR3 contains 15 residues. The V segment lost 5 bases and the J segment 0 bases; nucleotides outside the gene matches: 1. CDR1 and CDR2 from the germline V gene are SGHTA and FQGTGA. CDR3 region: CASSRLAANTGELFF. The CDR3 DNA reads TGTGCCAGCAGCCGACTAGCGGCGAACACCGGGGAGCTGTTTTTT.

For the CDR3, the DNA is TGTGCCAGCAGCTTGGGGAGGGGGACCCAGTACTTC. Its protein product is CASSLGRGTQYF. The V gene is TRBV5-6, the J gene TRBJ2-5; tentative D call: TRBD2 (6 bases). Trimming stripped 0 bases from V and 7 bases from J, with 7 bases between. CDR1 SGHDT and CDR2 YYEEEE come from the germline V gene. The CDR3 spans 12 residues.

The J gene is TRBJ1-4, the V gene TRBV5-6, with 8 bases matching TRBD1. V shed 4 bases and J 0 bases; nucleotides not matched to a gene: 5. CDR1 and CDR2 (germline): SGHDT, YYEEEE. The CDR3 has 16 residues. CDR3 DNA: TGTGCCAGCAGCCTTTCGGGACAGGCAACTAATGAAAAACTGTTTTTT. It specifies CASSLSGQATNEKLFF.

This clone has at least ten counts. At the DNA level, this CDR3 is encoded by other sequences in the same sample as well. The chain is built from TRBV30 and TRBJ1-1; perhaps TRBD1 as D (5 bases). Trimming removed 0 bases from V and 0 bases from J, with 5 bases in between. CDR1 and CDR2 from the germline V gene are GTSNPN and SVGIG (reference sequence). This CDR3 has 13 residues. In nucleotides, the CDR3 is TGTGCCTGGAGTGTAGGGGTGAACACTGAAGCTTTCTTT. This gives the protein CAWSVGVNTEAFF.

The V gene is TRBV9, the J gene TRBJ2-7, with D possibly TRBD2 on 6 matching bases. Trimming stripped 0 bases from V and 4 bases from J, with 11 bases between. The CDR3 is 14 residues long. The germline V gene has CDR1 SGDLS and CDR2 YYNGEE. The CDR3 nucleotides read TGTGCCAGCAGCGTAGGGCTAGCGTTGTACGAGCAGTACTTC. Amino acids: CASSVGLALYEQYF.

The V gene is TRBV7-9, the J gene TRBJ2-1; D is unresolved. V lost 5 bases to trimming and J lost 4 bases, with 3 bases between them. Germline assignment: CDR1 SEHNR and CDR2 FQNEAQ (reference sequence). The CDR3 spans 11 residues. The CDR3 DNA reads TGTGCCAGCAGCGCTTACAATGAGCAGTTCTTC. Its translation is CASSAYNEQFF.

This clone showed up just a few times. This rearrangement joins TRBV10-3 to TRBJ2-1; 12 nucleotides match TRBD1. The CDR3 sequence is 16 residues long. Looked up from germline, CDR1 is ENHRY and CDR2 is SYGVKD. V was pared by 4 bases and J by 9 bases, with 10 bases of the junction left unmatched. CDR3 loop: CAISGGAGTGGLEQFF. CDR3 DNA sequence: TGTGCCATCAGTGGGGGCGCCGGGACAGGGGGCCTTGAGCAGTTCTTC.

The chain recombines TRBV20-1 with TRBJ1-2; no reliable D call. The CDR3 is 11 amino acids. V was shortened by 4 bases and J by 4 bases, with 7 bases between the two germline ends. Germline V gene sequence: CDR1 DFQATT, CDR2 SNEGSKA (reference sequence). The CDR3: CSAIVGYGYTF. The CDR3 region has the DNA TGCAGTGCTATAGTCGGCTATGGCTACACCTTC.

The chain has TRBV15 and TRBJ2-5, with TRBD1 matching over 10 bases. V was clipped by 3 bases and J by 0 bases; unmatched bases: 1. This CDR3 has 15 amino acids. CDR1 and CDR2 (germline): LNHNV, YYDKDF (reference sequence). CDR3: CATSRTGGHQETQYF. The CDR3 nucleotides read TGTGCCACCAGCAGGACAGGGGGCCACCAAGAGACCCAGTACTTC.

V and J are TRBV5-1 and TRBJ1-2; D remains unclear. Germline CDR1 and CDR2: SGHRS and YFSETQ. The CDR3 spans 14 residues. The V gene lost 0 bases and the J gene lost 0 bases, with 6 bases spanning the gap. CDR3 loop: CASSLVAANYGYTF. CDR3 sequence (DNA): TGCGCCAGCAGCTTGGTAGCGGCTAACTATGGCTACACCTTC.

This chain links TRBV2 with TRBJ2-7, with D possibly TRBD2 on 6 matching bases. Deletions cut 7 bases from V and 0 bases from J, with 13 bases between. The germline V gene has CDR1 SNHLY and CDR2 FYNNEI. The CDR3 runs to 14 residues. CDR3: CASKEGTSSYEQYF. The CDR3 DNA reads TGTGCCAGCAAGGAGGGGACGAGCTCCTACGAGCAGTACTTC.

CDR3 in DNA: TGCGCCAGCAGCTTGGGCGGATTAGCGGGATCCTACGAGCAGTACTTC. Residues: CASSLGGLAGSYEQYF. The chain recombines TRBV5-1 with TRBJ2-7; the match to TRBD2 covers 8 bases. The V gene's germline CDR1 is SGHRS and CDR2 YFSETQ. The CDR3 totals 16 residues. V was clipped by 0 bases and J by 1 base; unmatched bases: 6.